Listed here are 27 T cell receptor beta chains from one sample, sequenced in a study of blood T cell repertoires in COVID-19. Libraries were prepared by immunoSEQ multiplex PCR; TCRdb keeps only in-frame clonotypes and omits some of them. The sample carries about 250,000 clones, 65% to 90% recorded once. Sample: peripheral blood. All receptors derive from a man in his fifties with active or convalescent COVID-19.

The chain carries TRBV30 and TRBJ1-2, with 11 bases fitting TRBD1. This CDR3 spans 15 amino acids. The ends lost 4 bases at V and 5 bases at J; junction bases unmatched: 9. Germline V gene data show CDR1 as GTSNPN and CDR2 as SVGIG (reference sequence). The CDR3 DNA sequence: TGTGCCTGGACCGCACCGGGACAGGGGGGATATGGCTACACCTTC. Translation gives CAWTAPGQGGYGYTF.

The chain has TRBV9 and TRBJ2-1, with 12 nucleotides matching TRBD2. This CDR3 has 20 amino acids. V shed 0 bases, J shed 0 bases, and the junction held 10 bases outside the gene matches. Germline V gene sequence: CDR1 SGDLS, CDR2 YYNGEE. CDR3 sequence reads: CASSVEGTSGFGPSYNEQFF. CDR3 nucleotides: TGTGCCAGCAGCGTAGAAGGGACTAGCGGGTTCGGTCCCTCCTACAATGAGCAGTTCTTC.

This clone has more than one count but fewer than ten. The chain joins TRBV27 to TRBJ2-5, with TRBD1 matching 7 bases. The CDR3 is 15 residues long. Germline V CDR1 and CDR2: MNHEY, SMNVEV (reference sequence). Losses at the gene ends were 0 bases for V and 5 bases for J; bases not matched to a gene: 6. The CDR3 nucleotides are TGTGCCAGCAGTTTATCAGGGGGCGCGAGGGAGACCCAGTACTTC. Its protein product is CASSLSGGARETQYF.

The chain couples TRBV6-2 or TRBV6-3 to TRBJ2-5; possibly TRBD2 for D (5 bases). This CDR3 region has 16 residues. CDR1 is MNHEY and CDR2 is SVGEGT in the germline V gene. The ends were cut back, 4 bases at V and 0 bases at J, with 15 bases in the middle. The CDR3 DNA sequence: TGTGCCAGCAGTTGGCCCACCAGGAGGAACCAAGAGACCCAGTACTTC. Amino acid sequence: CASSWPTRRNQETQYF.

This sequence joins TRBV15 and TRBJ1-4; 7 nucleotides agree with TRBD1. J was trimmed by 2 bases and V by 0 bases; bases with no gene match: 12. The CDR3 has 19 residues. In germline, CDR1 is LNHNV, CDR2 YYDKDF (reference sequence). Here the CDR3 DNA reads TGTGCCACCAGCAGAGATGTGAGCAGGGGCAGGGGGACTAATGAAAAACTGTTTTTT. Translation: CATSRDVSRGRGTNEKLFF.

This chain links TRBV27 with TRBJ2-6, with 12 bases lining up with TRBD1. Germline assignment: CDR1 MNHEY and CDR2 SMNVEV (reference sequence). There are 22 residues in the CDR3. V shed 9 bases, J shed 0 bases, and the junction held 21 bases outside the gene matches. CDR3 sequence: CASSGTGGLSRESASGANVLTF. Here the CDR3 DNA reads TGTGCCAGTTCCGGGACAGGGGGCCTTTCGCGGGAGTCAGCCTCTGGGGCCAACGTCCTGACTTTC.

The sample holds a few counts of this clone. The gene calls are TRBV15 and TRBJ1-5; no definite D call. Germline CDR1 LNHNV, CDR2 YYDKDF (reference sequence). V gave up 1 base and J gave up 0 bases, with 7 bases separating them. The CDR3 covers 15 residues. The CDR3 here is CATSRGYGSNQPQHF. CDR3 sequence (DNA): TGTGCCACCAGCAGAGGGTACGGTAGCAATCAGCCCCAGCATTTT. The whole variable domain, remainder taken from reference TRBV15 and TRBJ1-5, is DAMVIQNPRYQVTQFGKPVTLSCSQTLNHNVMYWYQQKSSQAPKLLFHYYDKDFNNEADTPDNFQSRRPNTSFCFLDIRSPGLGDTAMYLCATSRGYGSNQPQHFGDGTRLSIL.

J is TRBJ1-2 and V is TRBV6-2 or TRBV6-3, with 7 bases aligning to TRBD1. CDR1 and CDR2 from the germline V gene are MNHEY and SVGEGT. The V segment lost 5 bases and the J segment 5 bases; nucleotides outside the gene matches: 5. This CDR3 is built from 13 residues. Here the CDR3 DNA reads TGTGCCAGCAGTCGACAGGGAGAGTATGGCTACACCTTC. The encoded protein is CASSRQGEYGYTF.

The V call is TRBV5-1, the J call TRBJ1-2; D not certain. This CDR3 comprises 14 residues. The V gene lost 4 bases and the J gene lost 8 bases, with 18 bases spanning the gap. Germline CDR1 is SGHRS and CDR2 is YFSETQ. CDR3 coding DNA: TGCGCCAGCAGCCCTTCTGGCGGGGTAGGAGGCTACACCTTC. The encoded protein is CASSPSGGVGGYTF.

V gene TRBV7-8 combines with J gene TRBJ2-7; D remains unclear. V gave up 1 base and J gave up 1 base, with 23 bases separating them. Germline V lookup: CDR1 SGHVS, CDR2 FQNEAQ. This CDR3 contains 19 residues. The CDR3 sequence: CASSLESRIGLGGSYEQYF. As DNA, the CDR3 is TGTGCCAGCAGCTTAGAGTCTAGGATTGGTCTGGGTGGGTCCTACGAGCAGTACTTC. Full variable domain (rest looked up from reference TRBV7-8 and TRBJ2-7): GAGVSQSPRYKVAKRGQDVALRCDPISGHVSLFWYQQALGQGPEFLTYFQNEAQLDKSGLPSDRFFAERPEGSVSTLKIQRTQQEDSAVYLCASSLESRIGLGGSYEQYFGPGTRLTVT.

The chain uses TRBV11-2 and TRBJ1-1; 7 bases map to TRBD1. Germline lookup yields CDR1 SGHAT and CDR2 FQNNGV. V gave up 5 bases and J gave up 0 bases; unmatched junction bases: 3. The CDR3 runs 14 residues. In nucleotides, the CDR3 is TGTGCCAGCAGCCGTAGGGGGCTGAACACTGAAGCTTTCTTT. It translates to CASSRRGLNTEAFF.

V usage is TRBV4-1 and J usage is TRBJ2-3; D is possibly TRBD1 (6 bases). In germline, CDR1 is MGHRA, CDR2 YSYEKL. Trimming shortened V by 0 bases and J by 2 bases, and 6 bases separated the two germline ends. The CDR3 length is 14 residues. As DNA, the CDR3 is TGCGCCAGCAGCCAAGAGGGGGCCACAGATACGCAGTATTTT. It yields the protein CASSQEGATDTQYF.

This clone was observed once. The chain links TRBV9 to TRBJ2-1; 7 positions match TRBD2. CDR3 length: 16 amino acids. The junction had 6 bases not matched to a gene; V was cut back by 0 bases and J by 3 bases. Germline CDR1 reads SGDLS; CDR2 reads YYNGEE. CDR3 sequence (DNA): TGTGCCAGCAGCGTAGGAGGCGGGAGAAGCTACAATGAGCAGTTCTTC. Translated, it gives CASSVGGGRSYNEQFF.

The chain joins TRBV27 to TRBJ1-1; a weak D match, TRBD1 (5 bases). This CDR3 spans 16 amino acids. V lost 0 bases and J lost 0, with 11 bases in between. Germline V gives CDR1 MNHEY, CDR2 SMNVEV (reference sequence). The CDR3 protein is CASSLSGAFMNTEAFF. The CDR3 DNA reads as TGTGCCAGCAGTTTATCAGGGGCTTTCATGAACACTGAAGCTTTCTTT.

The J gene is TRBJ2-7, the V gene TRBV4-2, with D perhaps TRBD1 (5 bases). Germline CDR1 is LGHNA and CDR2 is YNFKEQ. This CDR3 is built from 14 residues. With 0 bases removed from V and 3 bases from J, the gap between germline ends came to 9 bases. The CDR3 sequence: CASSQEAGRYEQYF. Here the CDR3 DNA reads TGTGCCAGCAGCCAAGAGGCAGGGCGCTACGAGCAGTACTTC.

The chain recombines TRBV7-9 with TRBJ1-4, with D tentatively TRBD2 (5 bases). The end of the DNA is better explained by TRBJ2-2, so the J call may be wrong. This CDR3 has 12 residues. From germline, CDR1 is SEHNR and CDR2 FQNEAQ (reference sequence). This CDR3 reads CASSHPGGELFF. The CDR3 coding sequence is TGTGCCAGCAGCCACCCGGGGGGGGAGCTGTTTTTT.

This clone was found a few times. The chain recombines TRBV11-1 with TRBJ2-3; 7 bases match TRBD1. J gave up 5 bases and V 1 base, and 6 bases lay outside the gene matches. This CDR3 has 15 residues. The germline V gene encodes CDR1 SGHAT and CDR2 FQDESV (reference sequence). The CDR3: CASSLGTGALDTQYF. In DNA form, the CDR3 reads TGTGCCAGCAGCTTAGGGACAGGAGCTTTAGATACGCAGTATTTT.

The CDR3 spells CSARLASSAFF. CDR3 nucleotides: TGCAGTGCTAGACTGGCTAGTTCGGCGTTCTTC. The chain carries TRBV20-1 and TRBJ2-1; D is undetermined. CDR1 is DFQATT, CDR2 SNEGSKA, per germline (reference sequence). With 2 bases removed from V and 15 bases from J, the gap between germline ends came to 14 bases. CDR3 length: 11 residues.

The chain employs TRBV5-1 and TRBJ2-2, with 11 nucleotides matching TRBD2. J was trimmed by 4 bases and V by 6 bases; bases with no gene match: 5. The CDR3 sequence is 15 residues long. Germline CDR1 is SGHRS and CDR2 is YFSETQ. The CDR3 reads CASIGLAGGTGELFF. CDR3 DNA: TGCGCCAGCATTGGGCTAGCGGGAGGCACCGGGGAGCTGTTTTTT.

The J gene is TRBJ1-1, the V gene TRBV12-3 or TRBV12-4; 8 nucleotides align to TRBD1. V was pared by 6 bases and J by 6 bases, with 6 bases of the junction left unmatched. The CDR3 sequence is 13 residues long. The CDR3 sequence is CASSKQGVAEAFF. CDR3 DNA: TGTGCCAGCAGCAAACAGGGGGTCGCTGAAGCTTTCTTT.

V is TRBV5-4 and J is TRBJ2-7; a possible D gene is TRBD1 (5 bases). The CDR3 is made up of 12 amino acids. Germline-derived CDR1 and CDR2 are SGHNT and YYREEE (reference sequence). V was shortened by 2 bases and J by 3 bases, with 6 bases between the two germline ends. This chain's CDR3 is CASSFQGYEQYF. CDR3 DNA: TGTGCCAGCAGCTTTCAGGGCTACGAGCAGTACTTC. The full variable domain, in which reference TRBV5-4 and TRBJ2-7 provide the parts outside the CDR3, is ETGVTQSPTHLIKTRGQQVTLRCSSQSGHNTVSWYQQALGQGPQFIFQYYREEENGRGNFPPRFSGLQFPNYSSELNVNALELDDSALYLCASSFQGYEQYFGPGTRLTVT.

The chain recombines TRBV19 with TRBJ1-5, with D unresolved. Germline values: CDR1 LNHDA, CDR2 SQIVND (reference sequence). The CDR3 sequence is 16 residues long. V shed 10 bases and J shed 3 bases, with 22 bases lying between them. DNA for the CDR3: TGTGCCACCCACCCGGCCGGCAGAGGAGTCAATCAGCCCCAGCATTTT. Its protein is CATHPAGRGVNQPQHF.

The sample holds one count of this clone. CDR3 in DNA: TGTGCCAGCAGTTACTCAGGGACAGGGCATTCCTACGAGCAGTACTTC. This gives the protein CASSYSGTGHSYEQYF. The chain links TRBV6-5 to TRBJ2-7; 9 nucleotides align to TRBD1. CDR3 size: 16 residues. Germline assignment: CDR1 MNHEY and CDR2 SVGAGI. Germline trimming cut 0 bases from V and 1 base from J; bases unmatched to any gene: 4.

The V gene is TRBV30, the J gene TRBJ1-3; D is ambiguous. Between the trimmed V and J ends, which lost 2 bases and 0 bases, there was a span of 20 bases. Germline V gene lookup returns CDR1 GTSNPN and CDR2 SVGIG (reference sequence). CDR3 length: 18 amino acids. Here the CDR3 DNA reads TGTGCCTGGAGTATCCGACTGACGGTGGCCATCTCTGGAAACACCATATATTTT. Its protein product is CAWSIRLTVAISGNTIYF.

The chain is built from TRBV7-9 and TRBJ2-3; D perhaps matches TRBD1 (5 bases). V was cut by 2 bases and J by 4 bases, with 10 bases left in between. Germline values: CDR1 SEHNR, CDR2 FQNEAQ (reference sequence). CDR3 size: 14 residues. CDR3 loop: CASSLSIGADTQYF. The CDR3 DNA is TGTGCCAGCAGCTTATCTATAGGGGCAGATACGCAGTATTTT.

The CDR3 DNA reads as TGTGCCAGCAGCTTGAGCCGGGAGCGCTCCTACGAGCAGTACTTC. Protein product: CASSLSRERSYEQYF. The rearrangement joins TRBV7-2 to TRBJ2-7; possibly TRBD2 for D (6 bases). Germline V CDR1 and CDR2: SGHTA, FQGNSA. CDR3 length: 15 amino acids. Trimming took off 3 bases at V and 0 bases at J, with 12 bases between the two ends.

This chain uses TRBV3-1 (or the pseudogene TRBV3-2) with TRBJ2-7; the D gene is possibly TRBD2 (6 bases). V gave up 2 bases and J gave up 6 bases, with 14 bases separating them. The germline V gene encodes CDR1 LGHDT and CDR2 YNNKEL (reference sequence). The CDR3 length is 14 residues. CDR3 DNA: TGTGCCAGCAGCCAACCTTTCGGCGGGGCCGAGCAGTACTTC. Translating it yields CASSQPFGGAEQYF.